The clone carrying this T cell receptor (beta chain) was recorded many times. This sample was included in a study of regulatory T cells in long-lasting Graves disease. Time point specified: newly diagnosed GD, antithyroid drugs for less than 3 months. Extracted RNA from PBMCs served as the source of the TCR library. For TCR beta, libraries came from iRepertoire HTBI primers and Arm-PCR of CDR3 regions. One entry per CDR3 protein results from TCRdb running MiXCR on the multiplex PCR reads. Among a few hundred thousand distinct CDR3 sequences listed, about an eighth were seen once. These data also featured in a second study, about T cells in Graves' hyperthyroidism and ophthalmopathy. That source adds: Uncontrolled infections, other autoimmune diseases, pregnancy or lactation led to exclusion of patients. The primer set for the first-round RT-PCR of the TCR CDR3 was HTBI.

This clonotype was obtained from a young woman with Graves disease. Sequencing used peripheral blood mononuclear cells (PBMCs), obtained at new diagnosis, from a patient treated with antithyroid drugs.

CDR3: CASSPQAAQETQYF. The CDR3 DNA reads as TGTGCCAGCAGCCCCCAAGCAGCACAAGAGACCCAGTACTTC. The chain recombines TRBV7-3 with TRBJ2-5; D call uncertain. Germline-derived CDR1 and CDR2 are SGHTA and FQGTGA. CDR3 size: 14 residues. The germline V and J ends were trimmed by 5 bases and 2 bases, with 12 bases remaining between them. Combining the CDR3 with reference TRBV7-3 and TRBJ2-5 gives the whole variable domain GAGVSQTPSNKVTEKGKYVELRCDPISGHTALYWYRQSLGQGPEFLIYFQGTGAADDSGLPNDRFFAVRPEGSVSTLKIQRTERGDSAVYLCASSPQAAQETQYFGPGTRLLVL.